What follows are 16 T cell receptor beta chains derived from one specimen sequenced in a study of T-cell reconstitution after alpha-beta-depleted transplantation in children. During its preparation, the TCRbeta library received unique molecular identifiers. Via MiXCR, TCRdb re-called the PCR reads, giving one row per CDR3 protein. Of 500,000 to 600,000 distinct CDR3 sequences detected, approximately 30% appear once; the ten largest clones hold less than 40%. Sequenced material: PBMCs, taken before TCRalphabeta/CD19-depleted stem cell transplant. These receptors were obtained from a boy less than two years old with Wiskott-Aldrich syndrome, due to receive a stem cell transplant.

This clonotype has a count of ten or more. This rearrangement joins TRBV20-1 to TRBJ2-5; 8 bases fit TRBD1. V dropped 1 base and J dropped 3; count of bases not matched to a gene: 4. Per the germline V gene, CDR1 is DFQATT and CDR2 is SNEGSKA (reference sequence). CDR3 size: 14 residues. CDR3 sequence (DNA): TGCAGTGCTAGAGGGGGACAGGAGGAAGAGACCCAGTACTTC. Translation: CSARGGQEEETQYF.

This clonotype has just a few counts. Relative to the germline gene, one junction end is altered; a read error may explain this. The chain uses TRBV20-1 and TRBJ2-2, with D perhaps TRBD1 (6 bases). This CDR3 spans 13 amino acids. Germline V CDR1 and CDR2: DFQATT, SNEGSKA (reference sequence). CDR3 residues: CSAKKAGAGDLFF. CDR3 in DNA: TGCAGTGCTAAAAAAGCAGGGGCCGGGGATCTGTTTTTT.

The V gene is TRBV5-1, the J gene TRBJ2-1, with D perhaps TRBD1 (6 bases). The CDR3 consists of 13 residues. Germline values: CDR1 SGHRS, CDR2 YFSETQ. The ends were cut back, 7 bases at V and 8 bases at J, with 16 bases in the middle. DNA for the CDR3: TGCGCCAGCCGTAGGGGGAGTGGCGATGAGCAGTTCTTC. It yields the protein CASRRGSGDEQFF.

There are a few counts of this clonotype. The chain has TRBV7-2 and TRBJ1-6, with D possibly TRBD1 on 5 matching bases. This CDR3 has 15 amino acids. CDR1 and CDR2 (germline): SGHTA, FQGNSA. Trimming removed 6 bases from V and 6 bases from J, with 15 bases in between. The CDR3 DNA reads TGTGCCAGCAGACTCTCGGGGGTTTTTAATTCACCCCTCCACTTT. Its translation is CASRLSGVFNSPLHF.

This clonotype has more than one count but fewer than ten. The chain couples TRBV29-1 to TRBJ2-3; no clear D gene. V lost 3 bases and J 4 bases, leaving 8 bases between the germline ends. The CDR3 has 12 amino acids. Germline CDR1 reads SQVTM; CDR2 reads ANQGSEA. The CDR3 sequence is CSVDYGSDTQYF. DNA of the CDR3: TGCAGCGTTGACTACGGCTCAGATACGCAGTATTTT.

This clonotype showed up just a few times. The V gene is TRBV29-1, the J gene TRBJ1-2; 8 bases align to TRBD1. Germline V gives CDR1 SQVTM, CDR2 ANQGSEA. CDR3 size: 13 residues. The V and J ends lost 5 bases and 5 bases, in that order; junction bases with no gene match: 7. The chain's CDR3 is CSVLRQGHYGYTF. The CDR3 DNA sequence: TGCAGCGTTCTCAGACAGGGGCATTATGGCTACACCTTC.

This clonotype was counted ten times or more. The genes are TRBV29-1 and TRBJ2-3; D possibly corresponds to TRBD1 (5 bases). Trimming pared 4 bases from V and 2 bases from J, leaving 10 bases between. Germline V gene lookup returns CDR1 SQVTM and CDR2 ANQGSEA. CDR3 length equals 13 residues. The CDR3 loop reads CSVGGRATDTQYF. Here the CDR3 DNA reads TGCAGCGTTGGCGGCAGGGCCACAGATACGCAGTATTTT.

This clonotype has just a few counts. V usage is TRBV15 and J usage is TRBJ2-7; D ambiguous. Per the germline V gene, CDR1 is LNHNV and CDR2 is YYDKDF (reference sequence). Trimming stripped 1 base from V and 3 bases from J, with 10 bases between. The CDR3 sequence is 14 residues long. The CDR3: CATSRGGIIYEQYF. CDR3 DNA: TGTGCCACCAGCAGAGGTGGAATTATCTACGAGCAGTACTTC.

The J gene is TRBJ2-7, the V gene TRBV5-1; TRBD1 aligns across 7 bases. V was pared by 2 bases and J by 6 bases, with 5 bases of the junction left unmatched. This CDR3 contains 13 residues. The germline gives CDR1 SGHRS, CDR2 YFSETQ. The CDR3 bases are TGCGCCAGCAGCTTAGACAGGGTCTCCGAGCAGTACTTC. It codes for CASSLDRVSEQYF.

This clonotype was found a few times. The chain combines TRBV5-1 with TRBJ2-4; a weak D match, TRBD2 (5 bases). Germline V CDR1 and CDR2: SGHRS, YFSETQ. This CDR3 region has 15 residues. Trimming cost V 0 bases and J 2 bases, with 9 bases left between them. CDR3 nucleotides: TGCGCCAGCAGCTTGGCCGGGGAGCCCAAAAACATTCAGTACTTC. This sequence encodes CASSLAGEPKNIQYF.

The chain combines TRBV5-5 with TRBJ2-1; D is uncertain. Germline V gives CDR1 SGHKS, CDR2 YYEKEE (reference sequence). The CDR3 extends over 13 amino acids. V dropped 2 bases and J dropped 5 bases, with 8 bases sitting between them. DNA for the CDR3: TGTGCCAGCAGCTTCCTGAGCAACAATGAGCAGTTCTTC. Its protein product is CASSFLSNNEQFF.

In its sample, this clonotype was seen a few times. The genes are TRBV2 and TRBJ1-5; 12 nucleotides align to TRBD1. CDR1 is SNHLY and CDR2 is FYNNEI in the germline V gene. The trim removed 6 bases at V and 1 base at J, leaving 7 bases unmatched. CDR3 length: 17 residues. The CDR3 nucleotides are TGTGCCAGCAGAACCGGGACAGGGGGCGCGAGCAATCAGCCCCAGCATTTT. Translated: CASRTGTGGASNQPQHF.

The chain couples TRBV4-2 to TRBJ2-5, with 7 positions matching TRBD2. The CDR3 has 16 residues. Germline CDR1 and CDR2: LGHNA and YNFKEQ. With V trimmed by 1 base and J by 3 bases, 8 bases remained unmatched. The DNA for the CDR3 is TGTGCCAGCAGCCAAGGTCCCTTGGCGGGAGAAGAGACCCAGTACTTC. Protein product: CASSQGPLAGEETQYF.

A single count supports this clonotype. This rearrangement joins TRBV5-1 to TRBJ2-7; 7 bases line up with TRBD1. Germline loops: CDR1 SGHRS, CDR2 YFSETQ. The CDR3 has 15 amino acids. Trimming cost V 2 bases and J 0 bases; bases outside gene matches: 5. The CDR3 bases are TGCGCCAGCAGCTTCCGGGACAGTAGCTCCTACGAGCAGTACTTC. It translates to CASSFRDSSSYEQYF.

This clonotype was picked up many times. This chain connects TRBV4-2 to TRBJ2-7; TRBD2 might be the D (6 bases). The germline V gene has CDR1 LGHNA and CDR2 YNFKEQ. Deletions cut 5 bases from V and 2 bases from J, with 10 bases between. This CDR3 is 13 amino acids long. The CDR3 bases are TGTGCCAGCAGCAGGGACTCTACCTACGAGCAGTACTTC. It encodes CASSRDSTYEQYF.

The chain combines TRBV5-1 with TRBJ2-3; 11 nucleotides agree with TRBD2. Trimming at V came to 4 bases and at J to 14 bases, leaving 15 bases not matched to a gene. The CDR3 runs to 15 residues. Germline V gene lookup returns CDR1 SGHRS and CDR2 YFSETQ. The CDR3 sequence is CASSRRMVAGGPRYF. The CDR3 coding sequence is TGCGCCAGCAGCCGACGAATGGTAGCGGGAGGGCCAAGGTATTTT.